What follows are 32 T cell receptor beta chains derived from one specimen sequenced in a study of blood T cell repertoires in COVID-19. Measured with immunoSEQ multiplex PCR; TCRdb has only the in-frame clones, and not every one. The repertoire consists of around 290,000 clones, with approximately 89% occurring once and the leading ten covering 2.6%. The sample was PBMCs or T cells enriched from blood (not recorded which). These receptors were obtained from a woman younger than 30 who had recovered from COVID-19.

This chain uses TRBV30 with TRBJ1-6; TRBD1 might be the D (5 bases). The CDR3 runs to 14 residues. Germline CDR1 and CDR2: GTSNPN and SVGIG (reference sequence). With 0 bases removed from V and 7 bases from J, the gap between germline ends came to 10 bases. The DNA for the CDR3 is TGTGCCTGGAGTGTCCTTACAGGCAATTCACCCCTCCACTTT. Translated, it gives CAWSVLTGNSPLHF.

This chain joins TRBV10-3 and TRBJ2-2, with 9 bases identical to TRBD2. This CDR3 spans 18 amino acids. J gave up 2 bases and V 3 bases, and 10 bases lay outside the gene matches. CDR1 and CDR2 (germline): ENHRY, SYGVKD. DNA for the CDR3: TGTGCCATCAGTGACCTCGTAAGACTAGCGGACAACACCGGGGAGCTGTTTTTT. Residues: CAISDLVRLADNTGELFF.

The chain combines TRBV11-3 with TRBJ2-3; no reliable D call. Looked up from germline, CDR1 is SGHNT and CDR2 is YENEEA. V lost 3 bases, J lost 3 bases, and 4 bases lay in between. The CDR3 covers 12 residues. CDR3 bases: TGTGCCAGCAGCTTGCAGACAGATACGCAGTATTTT. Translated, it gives CASSLQTDTQYF.

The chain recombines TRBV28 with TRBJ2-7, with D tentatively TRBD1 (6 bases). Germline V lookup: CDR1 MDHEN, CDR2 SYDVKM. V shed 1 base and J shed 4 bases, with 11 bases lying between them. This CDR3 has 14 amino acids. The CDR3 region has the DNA TGTGCCAGCAGTTTATACAGGGTGGGGTACGAGCAGTACTTC. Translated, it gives CASSLYRVGYEQYF.

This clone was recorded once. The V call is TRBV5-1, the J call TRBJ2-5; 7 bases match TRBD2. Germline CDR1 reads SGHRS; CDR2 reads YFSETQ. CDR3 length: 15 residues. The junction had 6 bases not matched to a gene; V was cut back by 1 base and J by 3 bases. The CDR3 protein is CASSLSPLAEETQYF. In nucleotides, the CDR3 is TGCGCCAGCAGCTTGTCCCCCCTAGCGGAAGAGACCCAGTACTTC.

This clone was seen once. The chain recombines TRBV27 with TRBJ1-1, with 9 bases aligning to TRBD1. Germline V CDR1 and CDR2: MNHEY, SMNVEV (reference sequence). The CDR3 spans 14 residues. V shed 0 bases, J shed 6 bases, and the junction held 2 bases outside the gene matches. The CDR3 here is CASSLSQGASEAFF. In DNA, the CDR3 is TGTGCCAGCAGTTTATCACAGGGGGCATCTGAAGCTTTCTTT.

The CDR3 reads CAWSGPRGWTGGGTDTQYF. CDR3 nucleotides: TGTGCCTGGAGTGGGCCCCGAGGGTGGACGGGAGGTGGCACAGATACGCAGTATTTT. The chain links TRBV30 to TRBJ2-3; 7 bases line up with TRBD2. V gave up 1 base and J gave up 1 base; unmatched junction bases: 17. CDR1 is GTSNPN and CDR2 is SVGIG in the germline V gene (reference sequence). This CDR3 contains 19 residues.

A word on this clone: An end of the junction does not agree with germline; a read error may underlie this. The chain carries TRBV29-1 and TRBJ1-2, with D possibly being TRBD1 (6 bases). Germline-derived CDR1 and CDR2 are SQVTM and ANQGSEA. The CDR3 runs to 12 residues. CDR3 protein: CSGGQGTYGHTF. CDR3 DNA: TGCAGCGGTGGTCAGGGGACCTATGGCCACACCTTC.

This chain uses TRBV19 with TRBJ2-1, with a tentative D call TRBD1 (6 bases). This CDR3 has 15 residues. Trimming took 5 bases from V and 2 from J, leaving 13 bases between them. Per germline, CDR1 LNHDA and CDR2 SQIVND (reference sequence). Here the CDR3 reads CASSEQGVPYNEQFF. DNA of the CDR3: TGTGCCAGTAGTGAACAGGGAGTCCCCTACAATGAGCAGTTCTTC.

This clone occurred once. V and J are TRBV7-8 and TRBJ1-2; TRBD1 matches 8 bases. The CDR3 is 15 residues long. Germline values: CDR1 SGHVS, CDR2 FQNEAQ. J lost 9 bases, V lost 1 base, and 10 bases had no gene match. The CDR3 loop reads CASSLVAGQGRSYTF. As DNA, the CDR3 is TGTGCCAGCAGCTTAGTTGCTGGACAGGGAAGGAGCTACACCTTC. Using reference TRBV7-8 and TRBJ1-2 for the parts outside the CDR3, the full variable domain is GAGVSQSPRYKVAKRGQDVALRCDPISGHVSLFWYQQALGQGPEFLTYFQNEAQLDKSGLPSDRFFAERPEGSVSTLKIQRTQQEDSAVYLCASSLVAGQGRSYTFGSGTRLTVV.

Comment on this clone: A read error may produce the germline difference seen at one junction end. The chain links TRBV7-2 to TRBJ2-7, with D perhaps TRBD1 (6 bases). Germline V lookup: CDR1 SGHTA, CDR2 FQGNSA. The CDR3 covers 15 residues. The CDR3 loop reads CASRLWGPHANEQYF. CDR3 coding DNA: TGTGCCAGCCGCTTGTGGGGGCCCCATGCCAACGAGCAGTACTTC.

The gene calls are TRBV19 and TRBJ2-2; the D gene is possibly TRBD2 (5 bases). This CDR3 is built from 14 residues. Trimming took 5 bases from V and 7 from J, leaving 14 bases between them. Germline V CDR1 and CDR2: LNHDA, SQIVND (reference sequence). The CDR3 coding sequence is TGTGCCAGTAGTCGAAGGGAGAGGGACGGGGAGCTGTTTTTT. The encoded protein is CASSRRERDGELFF.

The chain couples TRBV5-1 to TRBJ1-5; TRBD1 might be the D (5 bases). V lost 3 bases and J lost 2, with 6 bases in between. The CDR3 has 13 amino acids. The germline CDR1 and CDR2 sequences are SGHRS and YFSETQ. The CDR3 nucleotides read TGCGCCAGCAGCTCGGGGGGCAATCAGCCCCAGCATTTT. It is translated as CASSSGGNQPQHF.

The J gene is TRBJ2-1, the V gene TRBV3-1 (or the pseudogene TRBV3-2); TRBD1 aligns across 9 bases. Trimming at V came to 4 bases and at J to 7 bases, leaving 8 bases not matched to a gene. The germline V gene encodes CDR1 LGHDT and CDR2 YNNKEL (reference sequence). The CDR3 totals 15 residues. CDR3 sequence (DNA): TGTGCCAGCAGCCTTGTAGGGACAGGGACAAATGAGCAGTTCTTC. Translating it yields CASSLVGTGTNEQFF.

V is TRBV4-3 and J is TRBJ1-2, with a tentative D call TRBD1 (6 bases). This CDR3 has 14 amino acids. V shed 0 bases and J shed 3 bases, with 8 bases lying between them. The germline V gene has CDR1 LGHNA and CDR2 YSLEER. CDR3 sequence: CASSQEGQYYGYTF. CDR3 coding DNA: TGCGCCAGCAGCCAAGAAGGACAGTACTATGGCTACACCTTC.

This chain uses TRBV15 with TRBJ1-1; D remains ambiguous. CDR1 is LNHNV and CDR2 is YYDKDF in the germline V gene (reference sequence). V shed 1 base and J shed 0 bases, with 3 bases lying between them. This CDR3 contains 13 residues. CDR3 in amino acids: CATSRGVNTEAFF. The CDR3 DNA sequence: TGTGCCACCAGCAGAGGAGTGAACACTGAAGCTTTCTTT.

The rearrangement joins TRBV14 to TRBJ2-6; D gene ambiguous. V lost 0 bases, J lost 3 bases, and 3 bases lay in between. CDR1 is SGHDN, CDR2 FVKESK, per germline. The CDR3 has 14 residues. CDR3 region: CASSQDLGANVLTF. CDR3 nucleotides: TGTGCCAGCAGCCAAGATCTTGGGGCCAACGTCCTGACTTTC.

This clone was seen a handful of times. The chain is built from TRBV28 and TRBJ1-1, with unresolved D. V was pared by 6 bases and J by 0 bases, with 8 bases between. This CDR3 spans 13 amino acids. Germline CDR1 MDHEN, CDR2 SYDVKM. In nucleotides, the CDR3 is TGTGCCAGCAGGCCGGGTTTGAACACTGAAGCTTTCTTT. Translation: CASRPGLNTEAFF. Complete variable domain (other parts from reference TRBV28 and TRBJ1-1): DVKVTQSSRYLVKRTGEKVFLECVQDMDHENMFWYRQDPGLGLRLIYFSYDVKMKEKGDIPEGYSVSREKKERFSLILESASTNQTSMYLCASRPGLNTEAFFGQGTRLTVV.

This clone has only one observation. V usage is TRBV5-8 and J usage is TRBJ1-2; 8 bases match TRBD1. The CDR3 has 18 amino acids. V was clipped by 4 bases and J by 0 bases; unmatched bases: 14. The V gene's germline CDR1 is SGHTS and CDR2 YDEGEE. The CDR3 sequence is CASSRMAGTGSPNYGYTF. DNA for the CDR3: TGTGCCAGCAGCCGTATGGCAGGGACAGGATCTCCTAACTATGGCTACACCTTC. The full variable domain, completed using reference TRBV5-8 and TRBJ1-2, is EAGVTQSPTHLIKTRGQQATLRCSPISGHTSVYWYQQALGLGLQFLLWYDEGEERNRGNFPPRFSGRQFPNYSSELNVNALELEDSALYLCASSRMAGTGSPNYGYTFGSGTRLTVV.

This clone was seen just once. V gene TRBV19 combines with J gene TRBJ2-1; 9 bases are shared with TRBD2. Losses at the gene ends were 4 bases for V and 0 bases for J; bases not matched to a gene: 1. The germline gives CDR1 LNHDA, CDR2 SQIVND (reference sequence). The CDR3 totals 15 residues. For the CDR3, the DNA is TGTGCCAGTAGTACTAGCGGGATCTCCTACAATGAGCAGTTCTTC. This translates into CASSTSGISYNEQFF.

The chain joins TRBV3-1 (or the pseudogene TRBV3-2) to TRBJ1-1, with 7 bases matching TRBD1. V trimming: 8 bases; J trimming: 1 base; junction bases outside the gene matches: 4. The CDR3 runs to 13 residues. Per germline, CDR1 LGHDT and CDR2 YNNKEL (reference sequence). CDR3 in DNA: TGTGCCAGCGACCAGGGGGGGAACACTGAAGCTTTCTTT. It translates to CASDQGGNTEAFF.

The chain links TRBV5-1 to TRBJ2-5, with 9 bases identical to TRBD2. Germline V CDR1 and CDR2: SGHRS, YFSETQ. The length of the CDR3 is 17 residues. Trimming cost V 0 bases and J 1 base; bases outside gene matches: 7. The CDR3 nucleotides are TGCGCCAGCAGCTTGGGGATAGCGGGGGACATCCAAGAGACCCAGTACTTC. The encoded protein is CASSLGIAGDIQETQYF. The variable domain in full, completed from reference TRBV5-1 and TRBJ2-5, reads KAGVTQTPRYLIKTRGQQVTLSCSPISGHRSVSWYQQTPGQGLQFLFEYFSETQRNKGNFPGRFSGRQFSNSRSEMNVSTLELGDSALYLCASSLGIAGDIQETQYFGPGTRLLVL.

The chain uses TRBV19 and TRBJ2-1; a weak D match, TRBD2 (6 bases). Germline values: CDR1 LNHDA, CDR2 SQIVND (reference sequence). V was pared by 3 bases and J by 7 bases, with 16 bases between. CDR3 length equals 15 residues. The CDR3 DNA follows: TGTGCCAGTAGTATTCCTAGCGACCGAGGGAATGAGCAGTTCTTC. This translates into CASSIPSDRGNEQFF.

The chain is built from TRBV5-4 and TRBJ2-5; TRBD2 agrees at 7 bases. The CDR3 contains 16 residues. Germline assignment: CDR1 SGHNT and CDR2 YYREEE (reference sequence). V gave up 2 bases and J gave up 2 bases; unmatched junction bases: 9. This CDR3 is CASSFGAQRDQETQYF. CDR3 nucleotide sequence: TGTGCCAGCAGCTTTGGAGCGCAGCGGGATCAAGAGACCCAGTACTTC. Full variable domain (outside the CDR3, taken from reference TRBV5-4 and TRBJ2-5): ETGVTQSPTHLIKTRGQQVTLRCSSQSGHNTVSWYQQALGQGPQFIFQYYREEENGRGNFPPRFSGLQFPNYSSELNVNALELDDSALYLCASSFGAQRDQETQYFGPGTRLLVL.

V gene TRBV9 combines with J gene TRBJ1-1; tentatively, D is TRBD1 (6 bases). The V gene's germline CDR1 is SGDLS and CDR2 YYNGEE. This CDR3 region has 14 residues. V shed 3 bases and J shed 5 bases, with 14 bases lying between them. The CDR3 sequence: CASSEGPGQTEAFF. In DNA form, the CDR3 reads TGTGCCAGCAGCGAAGGACCTGGACAGACTGAAGCTTTCTTT.

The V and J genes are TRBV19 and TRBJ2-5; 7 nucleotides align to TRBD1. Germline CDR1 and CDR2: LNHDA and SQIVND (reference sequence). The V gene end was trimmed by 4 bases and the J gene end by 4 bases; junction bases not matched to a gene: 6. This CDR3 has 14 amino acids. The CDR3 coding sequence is TGTGCCAGTAGTAGCACAGGGGACCCAGAGACCCAGTACTTC. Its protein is CASSSTGDPETQYF.

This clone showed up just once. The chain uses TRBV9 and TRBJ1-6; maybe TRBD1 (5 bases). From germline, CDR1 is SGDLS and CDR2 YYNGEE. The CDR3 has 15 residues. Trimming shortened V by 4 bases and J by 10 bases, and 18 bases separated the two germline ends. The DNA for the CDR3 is TGTGCCAGCAGCCCCCGGGGAGGGGTTGGATCACCCCTCCACTTT. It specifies CASSPRGGVGSPLHF.

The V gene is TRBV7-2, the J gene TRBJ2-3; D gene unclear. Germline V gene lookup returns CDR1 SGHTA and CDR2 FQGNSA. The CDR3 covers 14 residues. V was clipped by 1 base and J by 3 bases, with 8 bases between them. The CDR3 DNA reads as TGTGCCAGCAGCTTAGTTGCCCGGACAGATACGCAGTATTTT. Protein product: CASSLVARTDTQYF.

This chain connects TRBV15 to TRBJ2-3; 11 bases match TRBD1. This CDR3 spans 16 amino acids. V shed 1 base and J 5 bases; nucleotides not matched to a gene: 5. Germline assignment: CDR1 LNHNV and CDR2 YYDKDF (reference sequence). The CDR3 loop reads CATSRVGQGAEDTQYF. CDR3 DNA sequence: TGTGCCACCAGCAGAGTCGGACAGGGGGCAGAAGATACGCAGTATTTT.

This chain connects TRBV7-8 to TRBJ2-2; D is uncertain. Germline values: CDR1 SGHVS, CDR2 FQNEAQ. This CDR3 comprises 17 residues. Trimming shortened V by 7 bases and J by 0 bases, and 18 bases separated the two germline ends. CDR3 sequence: CASTLRPGQANTGELFF. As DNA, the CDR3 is TGTGCCAGCACCCTACGCCCGGGTCAAGCGAACACCGGGGAGCTGTTTTTT.

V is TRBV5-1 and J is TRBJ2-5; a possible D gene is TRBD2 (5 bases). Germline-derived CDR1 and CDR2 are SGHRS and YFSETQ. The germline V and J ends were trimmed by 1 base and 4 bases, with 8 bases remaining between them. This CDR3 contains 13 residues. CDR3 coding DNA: TGCGCCAGCAGCTTGATAGGGAGAGAGACCCAGTACTTC. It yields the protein CASSLIGRETQYF.

CDR3 sequence reads: CASSELPVNSPLHF. CDR3 in DNA: TGTGCCAGCAGTGAACTGCCGGTGAATTCACCCCTCCACTTT. The chain uses TRBV6-1 and TRBJ1-6; D gene ambiguous. The germline V gene encodes CDR1 MNHNS and CDR2 SASEGT. V dropped 2 bases and J dropped 7 bases, with 9 bases sitting between them. The CDR3 has 14 amino acids.